Below are 20 T cell receptor beta chains sequenced from a single sample in a study of response to subunit inactivated influenza vaccine. Each CDR3 protein is one row after TCRdb ran MiXCR on the RT-PCR reads. The repertoire holds over 450,000 distinct CDR3 sequences, with 13% as singletons. The source material was PBMCs from blood, sampled more than 35 days after vaccination. These receptor sequences come from a man aged 45-65 years who received an inactivated influenza vaccine.

This clonotype was detected only a few times. The rearrangement links TRBV3-1 to TRBJ2-6; D is unclear. Trimming took off 4 bases at V and 5 bases at J, with 6 bases between the two ends. CDR3 length: 13 amino acids. Germline lookup yields CDR1 LGHDT and CDR2 YNNKEL (reference sequence). The CDR3 sequence: CASSLARANVLTF. Written as DNA, the CDR3 is TGTGCCAGCAGCCTCGCACGGGCCAACGTCCTGACTTTC.

The rearrangement uses TRBV7-2 and TRBJ2-5, with D tentatively TRBD2 (6 bases). The germline V and J ends were trimmed by 5 bases and 1 base, with 20 bases remaining between them. The germline V gene encodes CDR1 SGHTA and CDR2 FQGNSA. The CDR3 has 17 residues. This chain's CDR3 is CASSPNLRDSLQETQYF. DNA of the CDR3: TGTGCCAGCAGCCCGAACCTCCGGGACTCTCTCCAAGAGACCCAGTACTTC.

The V call is TRBV9, the J call TRBJ1-2; D unresolved. Germline V gene lookup returns CDR1 SGDLS and CDR2 YYNGEE. This CDR3 has 15 residues. Trimming shortened V by 1 base and J by 0 bases, and 10 bases separated the two germline ends. CDR3 coding DNA: TGTGCCAGCAGCGTATATGGGCGAGCTAACTATGGCTACACCTTC. Protein product: CASSVYGRANYGYTF.

V is TRBV4-3 and J is TRBJ1-2, with D uncertain. The CDR3 extends over 15 amino acids. The V gene lost 0 bases and the J gene lost 4 bases, with 12 bases spanning the gap. Germline V gene data show CDR1 as LGHNA and CDR2 as YSLEER. This chain's CDR3 is CASSQERAAGYGYTF. The CDR3, as DNA: TGCGCCAGCAGCCAAGAAAGGGCCGCCGGCTATGGCTACACCTTC.

This clonotype was observed at least ten times. The chain carries TRBV5-6 and TRBJ2-1, with D possibly TRBD1 on 5 matching bases. The V end lost 6 bases, the J end lost 0 bases, and 16 bases lay between the germline ends. The CDR3 covers 16 residues. Looked up from germline, CDR1 is SGHDT and CDR2 is YYEEEE. CDR3 sequence reads: CASISNRITSYNEQFF. The CDR3 DNA reads as TGTGCCAGCATCTCGAACAGGATCACCTCCTACAATGAGCAGTTCTTC.

This clonotype was seen repeatedly, ten times or more. The gene calls are TRBV20-1 and TRBJ2-1; TRBD2 might be the D (5 bases). This CDR3 comprises 14 residues. V gave up 5 bases and J gave up 4 bases, with 15 bases separating them. The germline CDR1 and CDR2 sequences are DFQATT and SNEGSKA (reference sequence). CDR3 in amino acids: CSAPGGSFYNEQFF. The CDR3 DNA reads as TGCAGTGCTCCGGGTGGGAGCTTTTACAATGAGCAGTTCTTC.

The V gene is TRBV7-2, the J gene TRBJ1-6, with D tentatively TRBD1 (6 bases). Germline lookup yields CDR1 SGHTA and CDR2 FQGNSA. The CDR3 is 14 amino acids. Trimming took off 1 base at V and 9 bases at J, with 10 bases between the two ends. The CDR3 nucleotides are TGTGCCAGCAGCTTAGAGGGGGTTGTTTCACCCCTCCACTTT. Its protein is CASSLEGVVSPLHF. Filled out from reference TRBV7-2 and TRBJ1-6, the complete variable domain reads GAGVSQSPSNKVTEKGKDVELRCDPISGHTALYWYRQSLGQGLEFLIYFQGNSAPDKSGLPSDRFSAERTGGSVSTLTIQRTQQEDSAVYLCASSLEGVVSPLHFGNGTRLTVT.

This clonotype was detected only a few times. J is TRBJ2-1 and V is TRBV12-3 or TRBV12-4; tentatively, D is TRBD1 (6 bases). The CDR3 sequence is 17 residues long. The V gene lost 5 bases and the J gene lost 3 bases, with 20 bases spanning the gap. The CDR3 is CASSNSPGTTNYNEQFF. CDR3 nucleotides: TGTGCCAGCAGTAACTCCCCCGGGACAACCAACTACAATGAGCAGTTCTTC.

J is TRBJ2-1 and V is TRBV7-8, with TRBD2 as a possible D gene (6 bases). The CDR3 sequence is 15 residues long. Germline assignment: CDR1 SGHVS and CDR2 FQNEAQ. The V gene lost 5 bases and the J gene lost 9 bases, with 20 bases spanning the gap. Here the CDR3 DNA reads TGTGCCAGCAGCCCGACCGGGACTCTCTTTGGTGAGCAGTTCTTC. Translation gives CASSPTGTLFGEQFF.

This clonotype has only a few counts. The V and J genes are TRBV5-6 and TRBJ2-1; D remains unclear. This CDR3 comprises 16 residues. In germline, CDR1 is SGHDT, CDR2 YYEEEE. Deletions cut 0 bases from V and 5 bases from J, with 15 bases between. CDR3 protein: CASSLVRRILDNEQFF. For the CDR3, the DNA is TGTGCCAGCAGCTTGGTCCGACGAATACTGGACAATGAGCAGTTCTTC.

This rearrangement joins TRBV5-5 to TRBJ2-1; D gene uncertain. Germline CDR1 SGHKS, CDR2 YYEKEE (reference sequence). The germline V and J ends were trimmed by 0 bases and 4 bases, with 8 bases remaining between them. The CDR3 totals 14 residues. CDR3 nucleotides: TGTGCCAGCAGCTTGGAGGCGGATTACAATGAGCAGTTCTTC. Translated, it gives CASSLEADYNEQFF.

This clonotype was counted between two and nine times. The V and J genes are TRBV7-9 and TRBJ2-2, with D possibly being TRBD1 (6 bases). V lost 5 bases and J 4 bases, leaving 17 bases between the germline ends. The CDR3 totals 16 residues. Germline lookup yields CDR1 SEHNR and CDR2 FQNEAQ (reference sequence). The CDR3 spells CASSVGQLGVTGELFF. CDR3 nucleotides: TGTGCCAGCAGCGTAGGACAGTTGGGCGTCACCGGGGAGCTGTTTTTT.

J is TRBJ1-2 and V is TRBV2; weak D call: TRBD1 (5 bases). Germline V lookup: CDR1 SNHLY, CDR2 FYNNEI. The germline V and J ends were trimmed by 2 bases and 4 bases, with 11 bases remaining between them. This CDR3 is built from 14 residues. The CDR3 DNA sequence: TGTGCCAGCAGTGAATCCCAGGGCCTCTATGGCTACACCTTC. It is translated as CASSESQGLYGYTF.

This clonotype occurred a few times. The J gene is TRBJ2-1, the V gene TRBV18, with 8 bases matching TRBD2. CDR1 and CDR2 from the germline V gene are KGHSH and LQKENI. This CDR3 is built from 16 residues. The trim removed 1 base at V and 8 bases at J, leaving 10 bases unmatched. As DNA, the CDR3 is TGTGCCAGCTCACCACTAGTAGCGGGACCGTATGATGAGCAGTTCTTC. This gives the protein CASSPLVAGPYDEQFF.

This clonotype was counted many times. This chain connects TRBV24-1 to TRBJ1-2; TRBD1 matches at 10 bases. CDR3 size: 14 residues. Germline CDR1 is KGHDR and CDR2 is SFDVKD. With 10 bases clipped from V and 7 bases from J, the junction kept 11 bases outside the gene matches. The CDR3 loop is CATAPGTGVTGYTF. The CDR3 region has the DNA TGTGCCACTGCTCCCGGGACAGGGGTAACTGGCTACACCTTC.

This clonotype appeared a few times. The chain joins TRBV10-2 to TRBJ2-1; TRBD1 agrees at 7 bases. CDR1 is WSHSY and CDR2 is SAAADI in the germline V gene. V was clipped by 7 bases and J by 4 bases; unmatched bases: 10. The CDR3 is made up of 15 amino acids. The CDR3 here is CASTGEGQFYNEQFF. The CDR3 region has the DNA TGCGCCAGCACCGGAGAGGGACAGTTTTACAATGAGCAGTTCTTC.

This clonotype occurred a few times. DNA of the CDR3: TGCGCCAGCAGCTTCTGGGTTAGTAACTATGAGCAGTTCTTC. This translates into CASSFWVSNYEQFF. This sequence joins TRBV5-1 and TRBJ2-1; no definite D call. Germline-derived CDR1 and CDR2 are SGHRS and YFSETQ. This CDR3 spans 14 amino acids. Trimming pared 2 bases from V and 8 bases from J, leaving 14 bases between.

This clonotype occurred a few times. The chain uses TRBV20-1 and TRBJ2-2; D remains unclear. The V end lost 7 bases, the J end lost 7 bases, and 10 bases lay between the germline ends. CDR3 length: 11 residues. Germline-derived CDR1 and CDR2 are DFQATT and SNEGSKA (reference sequence). The CDR3 loop is CSVLWSGELFF. The CDR3 DNA follows: TGCAGTGTGTTATGGAGCGGGGAGCTGTTTTTT.

The rearrangement joins TRBV11-2 to TRBJ1-3; 7 bases map to TRBD1. Germline V gene sequence: CDR1 SGHAT, CDR2 FQNNGV. The CDR3 covers 15 residues. With 3 bases clipped from V and 0 bases from J, the junction kept 2 bases outside the gene matches. DNA of the CDR3: TGTGCCAGCAGCTTGGACAGGAACTCTGGAAACACCATATATTTT. Protein product: CASSLDRNSGNTIYF.

The chain links TRBV5-1 to TRBJ2-7; 7 nucleotides match TRBD1. The CDR3 has 15 amino acids. Germline V CDR1 and CDR2: SGHRS, YFSETQ. Losses at the gene ends were 0 bases for V and 0 bases for J; bases not matched to a gene: 3. This CDR3 reads CASSLVGDSSYEQYF. CDR3 in DNA: TGCGCCAGCAGCTTGGTAGGGGACAGCTCCTACGAGCAGTACTTC.